The sequence of this TCR beta chain was determined in a study of shared clonotypes between healthy human individuals. Germline V CDR1 and CDR2: MDHEN, SYDVKM. V was shortened by 6 bases and J by 4 bases, with 18 bases between the two germline ends. CDR3 length: 15 residues. The assay was immunoSEQ multiplex PCR, and TCRdb's table has in-frame clones only and misses some. This table holds 2 million to 2.5 million clones, approximately 94% found once. Sequenced: naive CD4+ T cells sorted from blood. The subset here: CD45RA+ positively selected. This clonotype was sampled from a man younger than 30 in good health. The V and J genes are TRBV28 and TRBJ1-1; D remains unclear. The CDR3 DNA sequence: TGTGCCAGCAGGAGGAAAGGCATTCCGAGCACTGAAGCTTTCTTT. It is translated as CASRRKGIPSTEAFF. The variable domain in full, completed from reference TRBV28 and TRBJ1-1, reads DVKVTQSSRYLVKRTGEKVFLECVQDMDHENMFWYRQDPGLGLRLIYFSYDVKMKEKGDIPEGYSVSREKKERFSLILESASTNQTSMYLCASRRKGIPSTEAFFGQGTRLTVV.